The next 30 T cell receptor beta chains were all read from a single sample in a study of T cell responses to AZD1222 COVID-19 vaccine (dated by TCRdb to the early 2020s). In light of the paper, this sample's time point label describes: baseline before first vaccination. Library method: the immunoSEQ multiplex PCR assay. TCRdb re-hosts the immuneACCESS table, in-frame sequences only. Its copies lack some clones; in the studies checked, an unresolved V gene accounts for under half of them, and the cause for the rest is not known. The sample has tens of thousands of clones on record, roughly 86% of them singletons. The top ten clones comprise about 9.5% of the sample. The specimen comprised peripheral blood, sampled on day 0 of AZD1222 vaccination. The source of these receptors is an adult in good health.

In this sample, this clone turned up once. The chain carries TRBV6-1 and TRBJ1-5; 7 bases line up with TRBD1. The CDR3 totals 16 residues. Trimming took 1 base from V and 0 from J; bases not matched to a gene: 3. Germline-derived CDR1 and CDR2 are MNHNS and SASEGT. The CDR3 DNA sequence: TGTGCCAGCAGTGAAGTGGGGACAGTTAGCAATCAGCCCCAGCATTTT. Encoded protein: CASSEVGTVSNQPQHF.

The V gene is TRBV28, the J gene TRBJ2-7; TRBD2 matches 9 bases. The V gene end was trimmed by 3 bases and the J gene end by 6 bases; junction bases not matched to a gene: 9. Looked up from germline, CDR1 is MDHEN and CDR2 is SYDVKM. The length of the CDR3 is 15 residues. In nucleotides, the CDR3 is TGTGCCAGCAGTTTCCCAGCAGCGGGGGGCGGCGAGCAGTACTTC. The encoded protein is CASSFPAAGGGEQYF.

This sequence joins TRBV5-1 and TRBJ2-1, with 10 bases matching TRBD2. This CDR3 spans 16 amino acids. Germline CDR1 reads SGHRS; CDR2 reads YFSETQ. The V segment lost 0 bases and the J segment 5 bases; nucleotides outside the gene matches: 5. The CDR3 spells CASSLDEAGGHNEQFF. DNA of the CDR3: TGCGCCAGCAGCTTGGATGAAGCGGGGGGGCACAATGAGCAGTTCTTC.

This chain uses TRBV10-3 with TRBJ2-3; the D gene is possibly TRBD2 (6 bases). Germline CDR1 ENHRY, CDR2 SYGVKD. V lost 2 bases, J lost 2 bases, and 11 bases lay in between. The length of the CDR3 is 15 residues. The CDR3 protein is CAISEAAGTTDTQYF. The CDR3 DNA is TGTGCCATCAGTGAGGCAGCGGGTACCACAGATACGCAGTATTTT.

The rearrangement joins TRBV6-1 to TRBJ1-2; unclear D gene. The CDR3 has 13 residues. V was shortened by 1 base and J by 4 bases, with 7 bases between the two germline ends. The germline V gene has CDR1 MNHNS and CDR2 SASEGT. The CDR3 DNA follows: TGTGCCAGCAGTGAAGGACGGGTCTATGGCTACACCTTC. This codes for CASSEGRVYGYTF.

The J gene is TRBJ2-3, the V gene TRBV6-5; D gene ambiguous. This CDR3 has 13 amino acids. Trimming left V 6 bases short and J 1 base short, with 8 bases between. The germline gives CDR1 MNHEY, CDR2 SVGAGI. CDR3 nucleotides: TGTGCCAGCAGCCGGCCTGGCACAGATACGCAGTATTTT. Protein product: CASSRPGTDTQYF.

The chain combines TRBV5-4 with TRBJ2-3, with 8 bases aligning to TRBD2. The germline V gene encodes CDR1 SGHNT and CDR2 YYREEE (reference sequence). The length of the CDR3 is 16 residues. J was trimmed by 4 bases and V by 4 bases; bases with no gene match: 11. The CDR3: CASSRTRGGAADTQYF. The CDR3 DNA follows: TGTGCCAGCAGCCGAACCCGGGGGGGCGCCGCAGATACGCAGTATTTT.

This clone turned up a few times. The chain is built from TRBV9 and TRBJ2-2, with 9 bases fitting TRBD2. Germline assignment: CDR1 SGDLS and CDR2 YYNGEE. The CDR3 length is 17 residues. Germline trimming cut 4 bases from V and 7 bases from J; bases unmatched to any gene: 14. CDR3 residues: CASSPPPGTSRNGELFF. CDR3 sequence (DNA): TGTGCCAGCAGCCCTCCCCCGGGGACTAGCAGAAACGGGGAGCTGTTTTTT.

CDR3: CASSPGLAGENEQFF. The CDR3 nucleotides are TGTGCCAGCAGCCCCGGACTAGCGGGGGAGAATGAGCAGTTCTTC. The chain couples TRBV11-2 to TRBJ2-1; 13 nucleotides agree with TRBD2. The CDR3 loop spans 15 amino acids. Germline V gene sequence: CDR1 SGHAT, CDR2 FQNNGV. The J segment lost 7 bases and the V segment lost 5 bases, leaving 5 bases of the junction unmatched.

The gene calls are TRBV29-1 and TRBJ1-5; 7 nucleotides align to TRBD1. The CDR3 loop spans 14 amino acids. Losses at the gene ends were 6 bases for V and 2 bases for J; bases not matched to a gene: 7. Per the germline V gene, CDR1 is SQVTM and CDR2 is ANQGSEA. The CDR3 protein is CSVDRVIGNQPQHF. DNA for the CDR3: TGCAGCGTAGACAGGGTGATCGGCAATCAGCCCCAGCATTTT. Using reference TRBV29-1 and TRBJ1-5 for the parts outside the CDR3, the full variable domain is SAVISQKPSRDICQRGTSLTIQCQVDSQVTMMFWYRQQPGQSLTLIATANQGSEATYESGFVIDKFPISRPNLTFSTLTVSNMSPEDSSIYLCSVDRVIGNQPQHFGDGTRLSIL.

The V gene is TRBV30, the J gene TRBJ1-5; no clear D. Germline CDR1 reads GTSNPN; CDR2 reads SVGIG (reference sequence). V lost 3 bases, J lost 3 bases, and 9 bases lay in between. CDR3 length: 13 residues. CDR3 sequence (DNA): TGTGCCTGGAGCTACGGAGACAATCAGCCCCAGCATTTT. Residues: CAWSYGDNQPQHF.

Within the sample, this clone is medium-sized. The gene calls are TRBV27 and TRBJ1-1, with D unresolved. CDR1 MNHEY and CDR2 SMNVEV come from the germline V gene (reference sequence). V was cut by 5 bases and J by 4 bases, with 14 bases left in between. CDR3 length equals 14 residues. CDR3 loop: CASSGVRSPTEAFF. CDR3 bases: TGTGCCAGCAGTGGGGTGAGATCGCCCACTGAAGCTTTCTTT.

V usage is TRBV3-1 (or the pseudogene TRBV3-2) and J usage is TRBJ2-4; 8 positions match TRBD2. The CDR3 runs 16 residues. Germline V lookup: CDR1 LGHDT, CDR2 YNNKEL (reference sequence). V gave up 4 bases and J gave up 2 bases; unmatched junction bases: 7. The CDR3, as DNA: TGTGCCAGCAGCCTACGGGGGGGCCGGACCAAAAACATTCAGTACTTC. Its protein is CASSLRGGRTKNIQYF.

The chain employs TRBV30 and TRBJ1-6; weak D call: TRBD1 (5 bases). V lost 7 bases and J 6 bases, leaving 13 bases between the germline ends. Germline CDR1 and CDR2: GTSNPN and SVGIG (reference sequence). CDR3 size: 13 residues. The CDR3, as DNA: TGTGCCTTCTACCTCGGGGGTAATTCACCCCTCCACTTT. Translation: CAFYLGGNSPLHF.

Turning to this clone: The same CDR3 is also encoded by other DNA sequences in this sample. The DNA for the CDR3 is TGTGCCAGCAGTCGACAGGGGGGTACCTACGAGCAGTACTTC. Protein: CASSRQGGTYEQYF. The chain has TRBV2 and TRBJ2-7; TRBD1 agrees at 9 bases. The germline V gene encodes CDR1 SNHLY and CDR2 FYNNEI. After removal of 5 bases from V and 2 bases from J, the junction contained 4 bases not matched to a gene. This CDR3 is built from 14 residues.

Here the CDR3 reads CASSQAGQTNTEAFF. CDR3 in DNA: TGTGCCAGCAGCCAAGCGGGACAGACGAACACTGAAGCTTTCTTT. This chain connects TRBV3-1 (or the pseudogene TRBV3-2) to TRBJ1-1, with 7 nucleotides matching TRBD1. The CDR3 has 15 residues. Germline CDR1 reads LGHDT; CDR2 reads YNNKEL (reference sequence). J gave up 1 base and V 1 base, and 3 bases lay outside the gene matches.

The CDR3 bases are TGTGCCAGCAGCGTTTCCATGACTAGCGGGGACAAAGGAGATACGCAGTATTTT. Translating it yields CASSVSMTSGDKGDTQYF. The V call is TRBV9, the J call TRBJ2-3; 11 nucleotides match TRBD2. Germline values: CDR1 SGDLS, CDR2 YYNGEE. The trim removed 2 bases at V and 5 bases at J, leaving 13 bases unmatched. This CDR3 spans 18 amino acids.

V is TRBV7-2 and J is TRBJ2-1, with D perhaps matching TRBD2 (7 bases). This CDR3 comprises 17 residues. Trimming took 0 bases from V and 7 from J, leaving 19 bases between them. Germline-derived CDR1 and CDR2 are SGHTA and FQGNSA. DNA of the CDR3: TGTGCCAGCAGCTTAGCCGGTCCGGGGGGCTTGCGGAATGAGCAGTTCTTC. Its protein is CASSLAGPGGLRNEQFF.

The chain carries TRBV6-5 and TRBJ2-3; TRBD2 is a possible D gene (5 bases). The CDR3 loop spans 15 amino acids. Trimming pared 6 bases from V and 0 bases from J, leaving 13 bases between. The germline gives CDR1 MNHEY, CDR2 SVGAGI. For the CDR3, the DNA is TGTGCCAGCAGCAAGGACTCCGATAGCACAGATACGCAGTATTTT. Translation: CASSKDSDSTDTQYF.

This clone has just one count. This chain connects TRBV5-1 to TRBJ1-2, with a weak D call TRBD1 (5 bases). V was pared by 3 bases and J by 8 bases, with 17 bases between. The CDR3 has 14 amino acids. From germline, CDR1 is SGHRS and CDR2 YFSETQ. The CDR3 is CASSSGVGAEGYTF. The DNA of the CDR3 is TGCGCCAGCAGCTCGGGGGTGGGCGCGGAGGGCTACACCTTC. The full variable domain, rest sourced from reference TRBV5-1 and TRBJ1-2, is KAGVTQTPRYLIKTRGQQVTLSCSPISGHRSVSWYQQTPGQGLQFLFEYFSETQRNKGNFPGRFSGRQFSNSRSEMNVSTLELGDSALYLCASSSGVGAEGYTFGSGTRLTVV.

The chain has TRBV3-1 (or the pseudogene TRBV3-2) and TRBJ1-4; D call uncertain. This CDR3 comprises 14 residues. Trimming took 2 bases from V and 4 from J, leaving 8 bases between them. Germline lookup yields CDR1 LGHDT and CDR2 YNNKEL (reference sequence). The CDR3 sequence is CASSQRTFNEKLFF. Here the CDR3 DNA reads TGTGCCAGCAGCCAAAGAACCTTTAATGAAAAACTGTTTTTT.

This clone came up a few times. The DNA of the CDR3 is TGCAGCGTTGAAATCGTCTCAAACACTGAAGCTTTCTTT. This codes for CSVEIVSNTEAFF. This chain links TRBV29-1 with TRBJ1-1; D uncertain. This CDR3 has 13 residues. The germline CDR1 and CDR2 sequences are SQVTM and ANQGSEA. V shed 2 bases and J shed 2 bases, with 9 bases lying between them.

The chain uses TRBV6-5 and TRBJ1-5, with D perhaps matching TRBD1 (5 bases). The germline V gene has CDR1 MNHEY and CDR2 SVGAGI. The CDR3 runs 14 residues. Trimming removed 5 bases at V and 4 bases at J, with 12 bases between. The CDR3 is CASSLTGANQPQHF. In DNA form, the CDR3 reads TGTGCCAGCAGTCTCACAGGTGCAAATCAGCCCCAGCATTTT.

The rearrangement joins TRBV6-2 or TRBV6-3 to TRBJ2-5; 7 positions match TRBD2. With V trimmed by 4 bases and J by 1 base, 6 bases remained unmatched. This CDR3 has 15 amino acids. The V gene's germline CDR1 is MNHEY and CDR2 SVGEGT. CDR3 residues: CASSSLRLAQETQYF. The CDR3 region has the DNA TGTGCCAGCAGTTCTCTAAGACTAGCCCAAGAGACCCAGTACTTC.

V gene TRBV24-1 combines with J gene TRBJ1-6; D perhaps matches TRBD1 (6 bases). The CDR3 sequence is 15 residues long. Germline values: CDR1 KGHDR, CDR2 SFDVKD. The V gene lost 4 bases and the J gene lost 6 bases, with 12 bases spanning the gap. The CDR3 DNA sequence: TGTGCCACCAGTGACGCAGGGGACCGTAATTCACCCCTCCACTTT. This codes for CATSDAGDRNSPLHF.

V is TRBV19 and J is TRBJ2-2; unclear D gene. V was shortened by 8 bases and J by 4 bases, with 14 bases between the two germline ends. CDR1 and CDR2 (germline): LNHDA, SQIVND (reference sequence). The CDR3 has 14 residues. This CDR3 is CASCYSYATGELFF. In DNA form, the CDR3 reads TGTGCCAGTTGCTATTCCTATGCCACCGGGGAGCTGTTTTTT. Using reference TRBV19 and TRBJ2-2 for the parts outside the CDR3, the full variable domain is DGGITQSPKYLFRKEGQNVTLSCEQNLNHDAMYWYRQDPGQGLRLIYYSQIVNDFQKGDIAEGYSVSREKKESFPLTVTSAQKNPTAFYLCASCYSYATGELFFGEGSRLTVL.

The rearrangement links TRBV19 to TRBJ2-7, with D tentatively TRBD2 (6 bases). The length of the CDR3 is 17 residues. Trimming took 1 base from V and 0 from J, leaving 16 bases between them. Germline V gene lookup returns CDR1 LNHDA and CDR2 SQIVND (reference sequence). CDR3 in DNA: TGTGCCAGTAGTATAGTTCCCAGGGCCGGGAGCTCCTACGAGCAGTACTTC. It is translated as CASSIVPRAGSSYEQYF.

The V call is TRBV6-2 or TRBV6-3, the J call TRBJ2-2; the match to TRBD2 covers 7 bases. The CDR3 contains 12 residues. Germline-derived CDR1 and CDR2 are MNHEY and SVGEGT. The ends lost 4 bases at V and 13 bases at J; junction bases unmatched: 6. The CDR3 loop reads CASSFTGGRLFF. The CDR3 DNA is TGTGCCAGCAGTTTTACTGGCGGGAGGCTGTTTTTT.

The DNA for the CDR3 is TGTGCCAGCAGCTTTAGAGGGGCGGGTGAAAAACTGTTTTTT. It yields the protein CASSFRGAGEKLFF. The V gene is TRBV5-6, the J gene TRBJ1-4; a possible D gene is TRBD1 (5 bases). V was clipped by 2 bases and J by 7 bases, with 12 bases between them. Germline V gene lookup returns CDR1 SGHDT and CDR2 YYEEEE. This CDR3 has 14 residues.

J is TRBJ2-3 and V is TRBV7-2; perhaps TRBD2 as D (5 bases). Trimming took off 5 bases at V and 0 bases at J, with 15 bases between the two ends. This CDR3 contains 16 residues. Per the germline V gene, CDR1 is SGHTA and CDR2 is FQGNSA. The CDR3 nucleotides are TGTGCCAGCAGCCCCCCAGGAGCGGCCAGCACAGATACGCAGTATTTT. Protein: CASSPPGAASTDTQYF.